Sequencing of this T cell receptor (beta chain) was carried out in a study of technical replicates of blood from a handful of donors. Libraries were prepared by immunoSEQ multiplex PCR; TCRdb keeps only in-frame clonotypes and omits some of them. The data contain 55,000 to 75,000 clones, roughly 91% of them seen just once; the ten biggest clones take up approximately 3.9%. The CDR3 sequence is 14 residues long. The V gene lost 6 bases and the J gene lost 2 bases, with 12 bases spanning the gap. From germline, CDR1 is MNHNY and CDR2 SVGAGI (reference sequence). The material sequenced was PBMCs. The chain is built from TRBV6-6 and TRBJ2-3; perhaps TRBD1 as D (5 bases). The sequence was collected from a human donor in good health. Some clones in this sample may be carry-over from other donors' samples. CDR3 DNA sequence: TGTGCCAGCAGACCTCAGGGCCTCACAGATACGCAGTATTTT. Encoded protein: CASRPQGLTDTQYF.